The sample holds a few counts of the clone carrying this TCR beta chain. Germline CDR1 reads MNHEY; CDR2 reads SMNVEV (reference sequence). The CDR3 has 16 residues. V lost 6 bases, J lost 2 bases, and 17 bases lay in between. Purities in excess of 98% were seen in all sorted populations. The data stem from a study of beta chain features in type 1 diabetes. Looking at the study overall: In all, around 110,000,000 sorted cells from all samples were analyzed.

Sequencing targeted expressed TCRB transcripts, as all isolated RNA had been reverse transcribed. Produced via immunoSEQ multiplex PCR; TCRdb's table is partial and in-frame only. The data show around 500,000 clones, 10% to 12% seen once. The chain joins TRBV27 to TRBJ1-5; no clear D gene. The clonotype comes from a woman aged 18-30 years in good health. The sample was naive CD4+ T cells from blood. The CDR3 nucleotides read TGTGCCAGCAGGGGCTCGGGCGGACTGGGCAATCAGCCCCAGCATTTT. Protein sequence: CASRGSGGLGNQPQHF.